This record concerns one T cell receptor (beta chain) sequence. Which antigen it targets is not known. No qualities accompany the bases; no much larger clone lies one base away. Using the deep immunoSEQ assay, multiplex PCR amplified TCR CDR3 regions from genomic DNA. Extracted genomic DNA from each cell subset was distributed evenly across all wells of several immunoSEQ 96-well plates, and each plate was treated as a replicate. For sorted subsets, each replicate PCR was loaded with about 0.2 ug genomic DNA, equivalent to some 31,000 T cell genomes. Purified libraries were measured with a Qubit 3.0 fluorometer, size-checked on a Bioanalyzer 2100, and measured again with the KAPA Library Quantification kit. Every immunoSEQ 96-well plate was sequenced on a separate single-read 150-cycle Illumina NextSeq 550 flow cell. Per the authors' processing: The immunoSEQ output contained only junctional sequences without quality scores, so filtering could not match that applied to full-length reads. To assign V/J genes and CDR3, sequences were annotated using PyIR, a Python wrapper for IgBLAST v1.9, with IMGT germline references. Reads with weak V/J assignments (E-value above 1e-6), missing CDR3, stop codons, out-of-frame junctions, or ambiguous translated residues were removed. A V3J clonotype was defined by an identical inferred V gene, J gene, and CDR3 amino acid sequence. Percentage overlap between repertoires was computed as shared unique clonotypes divided by the size of the smaller repertoire. Repertoire richness was assessed with RTK rarefaction, the Chao1 estimator, and Recon v2.1 estimates of unobserved clonotypes. OLGA was used to compute generation probabilities for all TCRbeta clonotypes that the gDNA method yielded from a few donors. Entries here come from immuneACCESS through TCRdb and include only in-frame sequences with V and J called. Some clones fail to appear in such tables; in the studies checked, an unresolved V gene covers under half of the shortfall, and the cause of the remainder is unknown. The V and J calls and the clone size are those of that table, but D and trimming were determined from the DNA. For this sample the table gives some 980,000 clones, of which less than 85% were detected only once. The ten top clones hold about 1.5% of the sample.

The V end gives up 8 bases and the J end 1 base, leaving 5 bases in the junction not matched to a gene. The CDR3 sequence holds 15 residues, the cysteine and phenylalanine included. Only the CDR3 DNA stays, 45 bases, in frame from base 1. CDR1 and CDR2 are read off the germline V gene as SNHLY and FYNNEI. These data belong to a study of shared clonotypes between healthy human individuals (dated by TCRdb to 2018 to 2020). Turning to the overall study: The cohort included a few men and a couple of women between 18 and 49 years of age. Different laboratories and diverse techniques were used to prepare libraries and sequence TCR repertoires, to increase sequencing depth and limit assay-specific biases. Per donor, three plates each were used for CD4 naive and CD4 memory, two for CD8 naive, and one for CD8 memory. To estimate repertoire size and how much clonotype sharing occurs between individuals, the study deeply sequenced the blood TCR repertoires of five healthy adults. Per donor, leukapheresis produced somewhere between about 0.9 and 9.5 billion PBMCs.

Findings and caveats that apply to the study as a whole: Compared with non-shared clonotypes, the clonotypes found in all four sorted-subset donors had higher generation probabilities. The small number of donors limited the genetic and exposure-history diversity represented. Sharing across a few donors was observed for roughly 5% of naive CD4, under 4% of naive CD8, 2.3% of memory CD4, and around 0.4% of memory CD8 clonotypes. Even with the large sequencing depth, rarefaction of the sorted-subset datasets indicated that sequencing was incomplete. Based on pairwise subsampling, the degree of clonotype sharing among donors was expected to be affected by sequencing depth. Naive subsets generally had larger estimated clonotype richness than memory subsets did. Sampling was restricted to blood, and TCR repertoires in tissues likely differ from the TCR repertoires found in blood.

The donors were healthy, HIV-negative adults who had no recently reported acute infections or vaccinations. Every donor was a Caucasian adult residing in Nashville, Tennessee, USA. CD4+ T cells were enriched by magnetic negative selection; naive cells were then positively selected on CD45RA, and the negative fraction formed the memory subset. After blood collection by leukapheresis, PBMCs were isolated using Ficoll-Histopaque density gradient centrifugation and then cryopreserved in the vapor phase of liquid nitrogen. Analytical flow cytometry was used to check the purity and quantity of every magnetically sorted T cell population. From each sorted fraction, genomic DNA was isolated and quantified by UV absorbance on a Nanodrop 2000c.

This receptor was identified in a man aged 18 to 35 in good health. Sequencing was performed on memory CD4+ T cells sorted from blood. The sample's cell subset or site label, decoded: CD45RA-negative fraction. The chain is encoded by TRBV2 joined to TRBJ2-2, with 9 junctional bases fitting TRBD1. The DNA sequence is as follows: TGTGCCAGCGATGGGACAGGGCTGAACACCGGGGAGCTGTTTTTT. This yields the protein CASDGTGLNTGELFF. The reference TRBV2 and TRBJ2-2 proteins fill in what lies around the CDR3, so the full variable domain reads EPEVTQTPSHQVTQMGQEVILRCVPISNHLYFYWYRQILGQKVEFLVSFYNNEISEKSEIFDDQFSVERPDGSNFTLKIRSTKLEDSAMYFCASDGTGLNTGELFFGEGSRLTVL.